This entry lists 11 T cell receptor beta chains sequenced from one sample in a study of T cells in localized non-small cell lung cancer. Generated by immunoSEQ multiplex PCR, the TCRdb table keeps only in-frame clones and is missing some. There are 60,000 or so clones in the sample; 75% to 85% occur only once, and 4.7% lies in the top ten. The sample in question was PBMCs, obtained before any cancer treatment. These receptors all stem from a man between 40 and 75 years old with stage II lung adenocarcinoma.

The chain recombines TRBV5-8 with TRBJ1-2, with no clear D. The CDR3 sequence is 13 residues long. The germline gives CDR1 SGHTS, CDR2 YDEGEE. V shed 4 bases and J shed 2 bases, with 9 bases lying between them. CDR3 in amino acids: CASSPDGNYGYTF. The CDR3 coding sequence is TGTGCCAGCAGCCCGGACGGCAACTATGGCTACACCTTC.

The V call is TRBV7-2, the J call TRBJ1-1; 10 positions match TRBD1. CDR1 is SGHTA and CDR2 is FQGNSA in the germline V gene. V was clipped by 0 bases and J by 0 bases; unmatched bases: 1. The CDR3 is 16 amino acids. CDR3 loop: CASSLAGTGVNTEAFF. Written as DNA, the CDR3 is TGTGCCAGCAGCTTAGCCGGGACAGGGGTGAACACTGAAGCTTTCTTT.

The chain joins TRBV27 to TRBJ2-1; D call uncertain. Germline-derived CDR1 and CDR2 are MNHEY and SMNVEV (reference sequence). The CDR3 consists of 14 residues. The germline V and J ends were trimmed by 5 bases and 7 bases, with 15 bases remaining between them. The CDR3 nucleotides are TGTGCCAGCAGTCTAGGATCCTCTGGGAATGAGCAGTTCTTC. Translated, it gives CASSLGSSGNEQFF.

This clone was seen only once. The chain is built from TRBV7-9 and TRBJ1-2; 8 bases map to TRBD1. Germline CDR1 and CDR2: SEHNR and FQNEAQ (reference sequence). J was trimmed by 4 bases and V by 5 bases; bases with no gene match: 9. This CDR3 comprises 15 residues. The chain's CDR3 is CASSPGTGSPYGYTF. CDR3 coding DNA: TGTGCCAGCAGCCCCGGGACAGGCTCCCCCTATGGCTACACCTTC.

This clone was observed once. The CDR3 reads CAISREGAAQETQYF. The CDR3 DNA follows: TGTGCCATCAGTAGGGAGGGAGCTGCACAAGAGACCCAGTACTTC. The chain carries TRBV10-3 and TRBJ2-5; 7 nucleotides line up with TRBD2. With V trimmed by 5 bases and J by 2 bases, 8 bases remained unmatched. Germline-derived CDR1 and CDR2 are ENHRY and SYGVKD. This CDR3 has 15 amino acids.

The genes are TRBV2 and TRBJ1-5, with D perhaps TRBD1 (6 bases). The V end lost 5 bases, the J end lost 3 bases, and 14 bases lay between the germline ends. The CDR3 length is 15 residues. The germline V gene has CDR1 SNHLY and CDR2 FYNNEI. The CDR3, as DNA: TGTGCCAGCAGTCCTAGGGGGTCGGCCAATCAGCCCCAGCATTTT. Translation: CASSPRGSANQPQHF.

The J gene is TRBJ2-7, the V gene TRBV7-3; 11 bases align to TRBD2. The CDR3 is made up of 15 amino acids. The V segment lost 1 base and the J segment 4 bases; nucleotides outside the gene matches: 3. The germline V gene encodes CDR1 SGHTA and CDR2 FQGTGA. CDR3 residues: CASSLMGTSGYEQYF. The CDR3 region has the DNA TGTGCCAGCAGCTTAATGGGGACTAGCGGATACGAGCAGTACTTC.

J is TRBJ2-3 and V is TRBV15; D may be TRBD2 (7 bases). The germline gives CDR1 LNHNV, CDR2 YYDKDF (reference sequence). CDR3 length: 14 residues. The V end lost 0 bases, the J end lost 7 bases, and 11 bases lay between the germline ends. The CDR3 spells CATSRERGGHTQYF. In DNA form, the CDR3 reads TGTGCCACCAGCAGAGAGAGGGGGGGACATACGCAGTATTTT.

The V gene is TRBV19, the J gene TRBJ1-2; TRBD1 is a possible D gene (5 bases). Per germline, CDR1 LNHDA and CDR2 SQIVND (reference sequence). Trimming pared 9 bases from V and 3 bases from J, leaving 17 bases between. This CDR3 spans 14 amino acids. The CDR3 DNA follows: TGTGCCAGCTCGGAGGGGCGATTCGACTATGGCTACACCTTC. Translating gives CASSEGRFDYGYTF.

The rearrangement uses TRBV18 and TRBJ1-1, with TRBD1 matching 8 bases. The CDR3 extends over 13 amino acids. CDR1 is KGHSH and CDR2 is LQKENI in the germline V gene. Trimming at V came to 4 bases and at J to 8 bases, leaving 6 bases not matched to a gene. CDR3 region: CASSRGQGGEAFF. CDR3 DNA: TGTGCCAGCTCACGTGGACAGGGAGGGGAAGCTTTCTTT.

J is TRBJ1-2 and V is TRBV5-1; D remains unclear. Germline loops: CDR1 SGHRS, CDR2 YFSETQ. V dropped 0 bases and J dropped 8 bases, with 14 bases sitting between them. This CDR3 spans 14 amino acids. The CDR3 sequence: CASSLGDNLRGYTF. As DNA, the CDR3 is TGCGCCAGCAGCTTGGGTGACAATTTGAGGGGCTACACCTTC.